Shown below are 6 T cell receptor beta chains from a single sample sequenced in a study of cytomegalovirus exposure and HLA in healthy donors. The PCR had 60 Vbeta and 13 Jbeta primers. TCRdb's table, derived via immunoSEQ multiplex PCR, lists solely in-frame clones and lacks some. This sample has about 160,000 clones, with roughly 84% found just once. The sequenced sample consisted of PBMCs. The receptors were sampled from a woman under 30 in good health and CMV-seronegative.

The rearrangement links TRBV18 to TRBJ2-2, with D perhaps matching TRBD1 (6 bases). The CDR3 has 15 amino acids. With 5 bases removed from V and 1 base from J, the gap between germline ends came to 11 bases. Germline V gene data show CDR1 as KGHSH and CDR2 as LQKENI. In DNA form, the CDR3 reads TGTGCCAGCTCAACAGGACAGAGGAACACCGGGGAGCTGTTTTTT. This sequence encodes CASSTGQRNTGELFF. Combining the CDR3 with reference TRBV18 and TRBJ2-2 gives the whole variable domain NAGVMQNPRHLVRRRGQEARLRCSPMKGHSHVYWYRQLPEEGLKFMVYLQKENIIDESGMPKERFSAEFPKEGPSILRIQQVVRGDSAAYFCASSTGQRNTGELFFGEGSRLTVL.

This rearrangement joins TRBV4-1 to TRBJ2-4; TRBD2 matches 8 bases. This CDR3 has 16 residues. The trim removed 0 bases at V and 1 base at J, leaving 2 bases unmatched. The germline CDR1 and CDR2 sequences are MGHRA and YSYEKL. The CDR3 region is CASSQEGGGAKNIQYF. DNA of the CDR3: TGCGCCAGCAGCCAAGAAGGCGGGGGGGCCAAAAACATTCAGTACTTC.

The chain joins TRBV4-1 to TRBJ1-2; D is undetermined. Germline V gene lookup returns CDR1 MGHRA and CDR2 YSYEKL. The CDR3 covers 13 residues. Trimming pared 0 bases from V and 8 bases from J, leaving 10 bases between. CDR3 in DNA: TGCGCCAGCAGCCAAGATACCGGTTGGGGCTACACCTTC. Translation: CASSQDTGWGYTF.

The V gene is TRBV5-1, the J gene TRBJ2-7; 7 bases line up with TRBD1. The length of the CDR3 is 14 residues. With 0 bases clipped from V and 0 bases from J, the junction kept 0 bases outside the gene matches. CDR1 and CDR2 from the germline V gene are SGHRS and YFSETQ. The CDR3 DNA sequence: TGCGCCAGCAGCTTGGGGGACAGCTCCTACGAGCAGTACTTC. Encoded protein: CASSLGDSSYEQYF.

The chain combines TRBV5-1 with TRBJ1-1; perhaps TRBD1 as D (5 bases). Germline lookup yields CDR1 SGHRS and CDR2 YFSETQ. There are 15 residues in the CDR3. V lost 4 bases to trimming and J lost 6 bases, with 19 bases between them. CDR3 sequence reads: CASSPWTFQAAEAFF. Written as DNA, the CDR3 is TGCGCCAGCAGCCCGTGGACATTTCAGGCGGCTGAAGCTTTCTTT.

This chain connects TRBV5-1 to TRBJ1-2, with 9 bases fitting TRBD1. The V and J ends lost 4 bases and 5 bases, in that order; junction bases with no gene match: 3. The germline CDR1 and CDR2 sequences are SGHRS and YFSETQ. This CDR3 has 13 amino acids. CDR3 DNA sequence: TGCGCCAGCAGCAGGACAGGGGATTATGGCTACACCTTC. Translation gives CASSRTGDYGYTF.